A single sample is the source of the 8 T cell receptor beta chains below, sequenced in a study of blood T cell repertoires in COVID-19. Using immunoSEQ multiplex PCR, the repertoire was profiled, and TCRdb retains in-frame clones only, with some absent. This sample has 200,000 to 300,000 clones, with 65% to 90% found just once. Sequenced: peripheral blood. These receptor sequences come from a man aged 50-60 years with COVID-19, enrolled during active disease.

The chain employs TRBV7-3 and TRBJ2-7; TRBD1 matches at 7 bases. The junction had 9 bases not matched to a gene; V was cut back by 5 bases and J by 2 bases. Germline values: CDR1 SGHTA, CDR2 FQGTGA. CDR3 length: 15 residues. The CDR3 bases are TGTGCCAGCAGCCTCACAGGGGATGGGACCTACGAGCAGTACTTC. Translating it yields CASSLTGDGTYEQYF.

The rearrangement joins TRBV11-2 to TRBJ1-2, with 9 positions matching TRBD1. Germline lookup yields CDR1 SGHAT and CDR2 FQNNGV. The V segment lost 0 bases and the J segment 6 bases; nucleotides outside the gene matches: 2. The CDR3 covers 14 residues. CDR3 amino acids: CASSLEQGAHGYTF. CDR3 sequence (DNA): TGTGCCAGCAGCTTAGAACAGGGGGCGCATGGCTACACCTTC.

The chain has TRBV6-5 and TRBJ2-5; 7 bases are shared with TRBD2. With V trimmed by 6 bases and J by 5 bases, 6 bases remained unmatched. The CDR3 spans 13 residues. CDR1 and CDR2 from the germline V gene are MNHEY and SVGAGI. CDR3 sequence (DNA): TGTGCCAGCAGGGGGGGGATTGGGGAGACCCAGTACTTC. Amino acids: CASRGGIGETQYF.

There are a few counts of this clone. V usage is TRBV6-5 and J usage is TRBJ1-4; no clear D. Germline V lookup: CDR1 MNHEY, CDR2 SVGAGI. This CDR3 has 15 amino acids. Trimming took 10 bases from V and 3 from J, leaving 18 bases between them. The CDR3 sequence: CAIQKEPFSNEKLFF. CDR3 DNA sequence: TGTGCCATCCAAAAGGAGCCTTTCTCTAATGAAAAACTGTTTTTT.

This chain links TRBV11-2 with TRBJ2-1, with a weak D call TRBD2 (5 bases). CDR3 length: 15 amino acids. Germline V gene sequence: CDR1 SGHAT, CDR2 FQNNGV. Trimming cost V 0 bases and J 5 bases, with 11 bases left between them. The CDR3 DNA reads TGTGCCAGCAGCTTAGATCGAGGGCAGCACAATGAGCAGTTCTTC. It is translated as CASSLDRGQHNEQFF.

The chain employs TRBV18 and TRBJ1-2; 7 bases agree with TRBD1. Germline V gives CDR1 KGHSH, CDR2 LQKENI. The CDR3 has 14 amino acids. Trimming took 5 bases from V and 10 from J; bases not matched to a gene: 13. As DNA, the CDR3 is TGTGCCAGCTCAATCGACAGGGCCCCTTCCGCCTACACCTTC. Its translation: CASSIDRAPSAYTF.

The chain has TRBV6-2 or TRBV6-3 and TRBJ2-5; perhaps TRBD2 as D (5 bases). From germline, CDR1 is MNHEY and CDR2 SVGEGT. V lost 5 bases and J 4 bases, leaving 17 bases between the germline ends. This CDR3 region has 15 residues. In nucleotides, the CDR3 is TGTGCCAGCAGTCACCTTTCGGAGGCGGGAGAGACCCAGTACTTC. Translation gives CASSHLSEAGETQYF.

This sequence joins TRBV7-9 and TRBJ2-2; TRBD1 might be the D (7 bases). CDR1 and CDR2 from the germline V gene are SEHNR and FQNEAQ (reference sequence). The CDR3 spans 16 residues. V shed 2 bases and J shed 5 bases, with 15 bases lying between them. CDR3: CASSLSAGGSTGELFF. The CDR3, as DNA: TGTGCCAGCAGCTTATCTGCAGGGGGGTCGACCGGGGAGCTGTTTTTT.